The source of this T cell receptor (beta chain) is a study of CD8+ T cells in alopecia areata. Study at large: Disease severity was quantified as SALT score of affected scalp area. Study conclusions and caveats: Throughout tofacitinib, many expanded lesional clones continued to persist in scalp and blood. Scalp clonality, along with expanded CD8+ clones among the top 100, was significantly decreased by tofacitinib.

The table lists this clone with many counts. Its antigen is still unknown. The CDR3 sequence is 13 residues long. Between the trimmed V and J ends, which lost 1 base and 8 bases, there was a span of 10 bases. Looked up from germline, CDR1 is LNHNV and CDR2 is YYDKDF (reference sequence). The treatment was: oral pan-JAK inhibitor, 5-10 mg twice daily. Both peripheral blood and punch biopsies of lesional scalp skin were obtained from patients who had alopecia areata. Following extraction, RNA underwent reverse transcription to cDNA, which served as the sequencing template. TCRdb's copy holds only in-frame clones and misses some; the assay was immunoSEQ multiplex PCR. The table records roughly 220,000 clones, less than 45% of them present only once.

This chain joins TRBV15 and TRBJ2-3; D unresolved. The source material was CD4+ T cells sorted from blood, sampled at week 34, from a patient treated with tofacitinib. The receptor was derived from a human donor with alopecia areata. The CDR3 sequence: CATSRVTPPTQYF. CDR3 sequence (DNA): TGTGCCACCAGCAGAGTGACCCCCCCTACGCAGTATTTT.